Shown below are 23 T cell receptor beta chains from a single sample sequenced in a study of shared clonotypes between healthy human individuals. Profiled with immunoSEQ multiplex PCR; TCRdb holds only in-frame clones, not every one. The table has 70,000 to 95,000 clones, 50% to 70% seen once. The source material was memory CD8+ T cells sorted from blood. Subset defined: CD45RO+ cells pooled with CCR7-negative TemRA cells. These receptor sequences come from a man aged 30 to 45 in good health.

In this sample, this clone turned up many times. A much more abundant neighbour one base away suggests this may be a read error. Other DNA sequences from this sample encode an identical CDR3 as well. V gene TRBV6-5 combines with J gene TRBJ2-7, with TRBD1 identical over 11 bases. The CDR3 spans 14 residues. J lost 3 bases, V lost 6 bases, and 4 bases had no gene match. Germline V gene lookup returns CDR1 MNHEY and CDR2 SVGAGI. The CDR3 nucleotides are TGTGCCAGCAGCTCCGGGACAGGGGGCTACGAGCAGTACTTC. Its translation is CASSSGTGGYEQYF.

By sample fraction, this clone is medium-sized. Different DNA sequences within this sample yield the same CDR3. For the CDR3, the DNA is TGTGCCAGCAGTTACTCGAACACTGAAGCTTTCTTT. Residues: CASSYSNTEAFF. The J gene is TRBJ1-1, the V gene TRBV6-5; D is unresolved. CDR3 length: 12 residues. CDR1 and CDR2 (germline): MNHEY, SVGAGI. Trimming pared 0 bases from V and 1 base from J, leaving 0 bases between.

The chain joins TRBV7-6 to TRBJ2-1; TRBD1 agrees at 8 bases. Germline CDR1 reads SGHVS; CDR2 reads FNYEAQ. This CDR3 has 14 amino acids. With V trimmed by 5 bases and J by 9 bases, 9 bases remained unmatched. In nucleotides, the CDR3 is TGTGCCAGCAGCCCTACCGGGACAGGAGGTGAGCAGTTCTTC. It is translated as CASSPTGTGGEQFF.

This clone was counted at least ten times. Other DNA sequences in this sample translate to the same CDR3. The chain is built from TRBV6-6 and TRBJ2-3; 7 nucleotides agree with TRBD1. The CDR3 runs to 15 residues. J was trimmed by 2 bases and V by 6 bases; bases with no gene match: 8. Germline CDR1 reads MNHNY; CDR2 reads SVGAGI (reference sequence). The chain's CDR3 is CASSNRDRDTDTQYF. DNA of the CDR3: TGTGCCAGCAGCAACCGGGACAGAGACACAGATACGCAGTATTTT.

This clone has a single count. The V and J genes are TRBV2 and TRBJ2-1, with D perhaps TRBD1 or TRBD2 (5 bases each). V gave up 9 bases and J gave up 1 base, with 10 bases separating them. CDR3 size: 13 residues. Germline loops: CDR1 SNHLY, CDR2 FYNNEI. CDR3 residues: CARSEGSYNEQFF. CDR3 coding DNA: TGTGCCAGATCAGAGGGGTCCTACAATGAGCAGTTCTTC.

In DNA form, the CDR3 reads TGTGCCAGCAGTTTAGATCCAAGGACAGGAGAGGGAGAGACCCAGTACTTC. Protein sequence: CASSLDPRTGEGETQYF. The gene calls are TRBV28 and TRBJ2-5, with 7 bases matching TRBD1. The CDR3 spans 17 residues. Germline loops: CDR1 MDHEN, CDR2 SYDVKM. V trimming: 2 bases; J trimming: 4 bases; junction bases outside the gene matches: 13.

The chain carries TRBV18 and TRBJ2-5; 12 positions match TRBD2. This CDR3 comprises 15 residues. Losses at the gene ends were 6 bases for V and 4 bases for J; bases not matched to a gene: 6. Germline CDR1 KGHSH, CDR2 LQKENI. The CDR3 nucleotides are TGTGCCAGCTCCCCGACTAGCGGGAGTACAGAGACCCAGTACTTC. This encodes CASSPTSGSTETQYF.

The chain uses TRBV7-9 and TRBJ1-2, with D possibly matching TRBD1 (5 bases). This CDR3 has 14 residues. Germline loops: CDR1 SEHNR, CDR2 FQNEAQ (reference sequence). Between the trimmed V and J ends, which lost 7 bases and 3 bases, there was a span of 15 bases. The chain's CDR3 is CASTQPGDHYGYTF. Here the CDR3 DNA reads TGTGCCAGCACCCAACCGGGGGACCACTATGGCTACACCTTC.

The chain links TRBV5-1 to TRBJ1-3; no clear D. This CDR3 comprises 12 residues. V dropped 4 bases and J dropped 2 bases, with 4 bases sitting between them. The germline CDR1 and CDR2 sequences are SGHRS and YFSETQ. The CDR3 sequence: CASSPPGNTIYF. The CDR3 nucleotides are TGCGCCAGCAGCCCCCCTGGAAACACCATATATTTT.

This sequence joins TRBV6-5 and TRBJ2-7, with 8 bases aligning to TRBD2. V shed 0 bases and J 3 bases; nucleotides not matched to a gene: 7. Germline assignment: CDR1 MNHEY and CDR2 SVGAGI. The CDR3 is 16 amino acids. CDR3 in amino acids: CASSYSASGHNYEQYF. CDR3 nucleotide sequence: TGTGCCAGCAGTTACTCCGCTAGCGGGCACAACTACGAGCAGTACTTC.

V and J are TRBV5-6 and TRBJ2-1, with TRBD2 identical over 12 bases. The CDR3 covers 16 residues. Trimming removed 0 bases from V and 7 bases from J; junction bases left unmatched: 5. The germline V gene has CDR1 SGHDT and CDR2 YYEEEE. The CDR3 spells CASSLVTSGSNNEQFF. CDR3 coding DNA: TGTGCCAGCAGCTTGGTGACTAGCGGGAGCAATAATGAGCAGTTCTTC.

As regards this clone: A far larger clone is off by one base, so a read error is likely. The V and J genes are TRBV6-4 and TRBJ2-7; TRBD1 matches at 11 bases. The CDR3 is 14 amino acids. The V gene's germline CDR1 is MRHNA and CDR2 SNTAGT. Trimming removed 4 bases from V and 3 bases from J; junction bases left unmatched: 2. The CDR3 is CASSAGTGGYEQYF. CDR3 sequence (DNA): TGTGCCAGCAGTGCCGGGACAGGGGGCTACGAGCAGTACTTC.

The chain joins TRBV5-4 to TRBJ2-3, with TRBD2 as a possible D gene (6 bases). This CDR3 comprises 13 residues. The germline V gene has CDR1 SGHNT and CDR2 YYREEE (reference sequence). Trimming removed 1 base from V and 6 bases from J, with 9 bases in between. Here the CDR3 DNA reads TGTGCCAGCAGCTTGACAGGAGGGGATACGCAGTATTTT. Translated, it gives CASSLTGGDTQYF. Based on the CDR3 plus reference TRBV5-4 and TRBJ2-3, the full variable domain is ETGVTQSPTHLIKTRGQQVTLRCSSQSGHNTVSWYQQALGQGPQFIFQYYREEENGRGNFPPRFSGLQFPNYSSELNVNALELDDSALYLCASSLTGGDTQYFGPGTRLTVL.

The chain couples TRBV7-2 to TRBJ2-7; D could derive from TRBD1 or TRBD2 (6 bases each). The CDR3 covers 13 residues. Trimming removed 5 bases at V and 2 bases at J, with 10 bases between. From germline, CDR1 is SGHTA and CDR2 FQGNSA. The CDR3 region is CASSPGGPYEQYF. The CDR3 nucleotides are TGTGCCAGCAGCCCCGGGGGCCCCTACGAGCAGTACTTC.

CDR3 nucleotides: TGTGCCACCGCGAGCCTCTTGTGGGGCGTTCAGCCCCAGCATTTT. It is translated as CATASLLWGVQPQHF. J is TRBJ1-5 and V is TRBV28; D perhaps matches TRBD1 (5 bases). The V and J ends lost 10 bases and 6 bases respectively, with 22 bases between them. The V gene's germline CDR1 is MDHEN and CDR2 SYDVKM. CDR3 length: 15 residues.

This clone has ten or more counts. This sequence joins TRBV6-5 and TRBJ2-1; D is possibly TRBD1 or TRBD2 (6 bases each). Trimming took off 6 bases at V and 11 bases at J, with 17 bases between the two ends. The CDR3 has 13 amino acids. Germline CDR1 and CDR2: MNHEY and SVGAGI. In nucleotides, the CDR3 is TGTGCCAGCAGCGCGGGACATAACTGGCAGCAGTTCTTC. It codes for CASSAGHNWQQFF.

The chain couples TRBV25-1 to TRBJ2-7; 7 bases are a match to TRBD1. The CDR3 covers 13 residues. V shed 4 bases and J 3 bases; nucleotides not matched to a gene: 3. The germline gives CDR1 MGHDK, CDR2 SYGVNS. The DNA of the CDR3 is TGTGCCAGCAGTGGACAGGGTCTCTACGAGCAGTACTTC. This sequence encodes CASSGQGLYEQYF.

This clone was picked up a small number of times. CDR3 sequence: CASSPGTGGVSGQYF. As DNA, the CDR3 is TGTGCCAGCAGTCCCGGGACAGGGGGTGTAAGCGGGCAGTACTTC. The chain uses TRBV27 and TRBJ2-7; 11 bases line up with TRBD1. Trimming at V came to 5 bases and at J to 9 bases, leaving 12 bases not matched to a gene. The CDR3 is 15 amino acids. CDR1 and CDR2 from the germline V gene are MNHEY and SMNVEV (reference sequence).

This clone was detected only a few times. The chain uses TRBV6-6 and TRBJ2-7, with D perhaps matching TRBD1 (6 bases). There are 12 residues in the CDR3. Germline V gives CDR1 MNHNY, CDR2 SVGAGI (reference sequence). With 8 bases removed from V and 2 bases from J, the gap between germline ends came to 10 bases. In DNA, the CDR3 is TGTGCCAGCCGGGACACGACCTACGAGCAGTACTTC. Translated: CASRDTTYEQYF.

The V call is TRBV2, the J call TRBJ2-7; no reliable D call. The CDR3 spans 11 residues. V shed 8 bases and J shed 4 bases, with 9 bases lying between them. In germline, CDR1 is SNHLY, CDR2 FYNNEI. The CDR3 sequence is CASPIGYEQYF. The CDR3 bases are TGTGCCAGCCCCATAGGGTACGAGCAGTACTTC.

This clone turned up a few times. The chain has TRBV11-2 and TRBJ2-7; 8 nucleotides line up with TRBD1. CDR1 and CDR2 from the germline V gene are SGHAT and FQNNGV. This CDR3 comprises 16 residues. Unmatched junction bases numbered 8, after V lost 1 base and J lost 3 bases. The CDR3 loop reads CASSLVSGQALYEQYF. The CDR3 coding sequence is TGTGCCAGCAGCTTAGTATCGGGACAGGCCCTCTACGAGCAGTACTTC.

The chain has TRBV7-2 and TRBJ1-5, with unresolved D. The CDR3 contains 13 residues. V was shortened by 3 bases and J by 6 bases, with 9 bases between the two germline ends. Germline V gene sequence: CDR1 SGHTA, CDR2 FQGNSA. The CDR3 sequence: CASSFGGSQPQHF. The DNA for the CDR3 is TGTGCCAGCAGCTTTGGAGGAAGTCAGCCCCAGCATTTT.

This clone was counted many times. This chain uses TRBV11-3 with TRBJ2-1; TRBD1 or TRBD2 may be the D gene (5 bases each). This CDR3 is built from 15 residues. Germline V gives CDR1 SGHNT, CDR2 YENEEA. The ends were cut back, 6 bases at V and 2 bases at J, with 14 bases in the middle. The CDR3: CASSLRTGPYNEQFF. The CDR3 DNA reads TGTGCCAGCAGTCTCCGAACGGGGCCCTACAATGAGCAGTTCTTC. Complete variable domain (other parts from reference TRBV11-3 and TRBJ2-1): EAGVVQSPRYKIIEKKQPVAFWCNPISGHNTLYWYLQNLGQGPELLIRYENEEAVDDSQLPKDRFSAERLKGVDSTLKIQPAELGDSAVYLCASSLRTGPYNEQFFGPGTRLTVL.